One sample yielded the 27 T cell receptor beta chains listed below, sequenced in a study of blood T cell repertoires in COVID-19. Measured with immunoSEQ multiplex PCR; TCRdb has only the in-frame clones, and not every one. The data contain around 94,000 clones, more than 80% of them seen just once; the ten biggest clones take up around 4.5%. Input material: peripheral blood. These receptors were collected from a human donor in a cohort sampled during active COVID-19.

The rearrangement uses TRBV4-1 and TRBJ2-2; D not certain. Germline V gene data show CDR1 as MGHRA and CDR2 as YSYEKL. The germline V and J ends were trimmed by 2 bases and 0 bases, with 7 bases remaining between them. This CDR3 has 15 residues. CDR3 coding DNA: TGCGCCAGCAGCCAACGGAGACCGAACACCGGGGAGCTGTTTTTT. This encodes CASSQRRPNTGELFF.

This clone was detected only a few times. This chain uses TRBV2 with TRBJ1-2; D unclear. This CDR3 region has 14 residues. V was cut by 2 bases and J by 6 bases, with 13 bases left in between. Germline CDR1 reads SNHLY; CDR2 reads FYNNEI. Here the CDR3 reads CASSERPAGDGYTF. CDR3 coding DNA: TGTGCCAGCAGTGAACGGCCAGCCGGGGATGGCTACACCTTC.

V gene TRBV6-2 or TRBV6-3 combines with J gene TRBJ1-1; possibly TRBD1 for D (6 bases). Germline V lookup: CDR1 MNHEY, CDR2 SVGEGT. Trimming removed 2 bases from V and 3 bases from J, with 25 bases in between. The CDR3 loop spans 19 amino acids. The CDR3 sequence is CASSYPPEQGGVRYTEAFF. Written as DNA, the CDR3 is TGTGCCAGCAGTTACCCCCCGGAACAGGGTGGTGTTAGATACACTGAAGCTTTCTTT.

This chain uses TRBV6-6 with TRBJ2-2; 7 positions agree with TRBD1. The CDR3 is made up of 14 amino acids. Germline-derived CDR1 and CDR2 are MNHNY and SVGAGI (reference sequence). The ends lost 5 bases at V and 5 bases at J; junction bases unmatched: 5. CDR3 protein: CASSRDRATGELFF. DNA for the CDR3: TGTGCCAGCAGTCGGGACAGAGCGACCGGGGAGCTGTTTTTT.

The chain combines TRBV19 with TRBJ1-2, with 8 bases identical to TRBD1. Germline loops: CDR1 LNHDA, CDR2 SQIVND (reference sequence). The trim removed 6 bases at V and 4 bases at J, leaving 10 bases unmatched. CDR3 length: 15 residues. CDR3 in amino acids: CASSPGTGYSYGYTF. The DNA for the CDR3 is TGTGCCAGTAGCCCCGGGACAGGATACTCCTATGGCTACACCTTC.

This chain links TRBV5-6 with TRBJ1-6, with D hard to call. Trimming took 4 bases from V and 9 from J, leaving 8 bases between them. This CDR3 spans 12 amino acids. Germline V gene sequence: CDR1 SGHDT, CDR2 YYEEEE. The CDR3, as DNA: TGTGCCAGCAGCCGGTCTATTTCACCCCTCCACTTT. Its protein product is CASSRSISPLHF.

The genes are TRBV5-4 and TRBJ1-2; TRBD1 aligns across 7 bases. Germline CDR1 reads SGHNT; CDR2 reads YYREEE (reference sequence). The CDR3 consists of 13 residues. V was clipped by 2 bases and J by 4 bases; unmatched bases: 2. CDR3 residues: CASSFRDSYGYTF. The CDR3 DNA reads as TGTGCCAGCAGCTTCCGGGACAGCTATGGCTACACCTTC.

J is TRBJ2-1 and V is TRBV5-1, with TRBD2 matching 12 bases. Germline assignment: CDR1 SGHRS and CDR2 YFSETQ. Trimming cost V 0 bases and J 5 bases; bases outside gene matches: 9. The CDR3 consists of 18 residues. This CDR3 is CASSLGWRLAGDNNEQFF. The DNA for the CDR3 is TGCGCCAGCAGCTTGGGGTGGCGACTAGCGGGGGACAACAATGAGCAGTTCTTC.

This chain connects TRBV10-2 to TRBJ2-3; TRBD2 matches at 14 bases. The V and J ends lost 7 bases and 4 bases, in that order; junction bases with no gene match: 10. CDR3 length: 17 amino acids. CDR1 is WSHSY, CDR2 SAAADI, per germline. The DNA for the CDR3 is TGCGCCAGCACCGGGACTAGCGGGGGATTTAGGGCAGATACGCAGTATTTT. Protein product: CASTGTSGGFRADTQYF.

This clone was seen a single time. The rearrangement uses TRBV7-9 and TRBJ2-3; 9 bases agree with TRBD2. The V gene end was trimmed by 4 bases and the J gene end by 1 base; junction bases not matched to a gene: 3. CDR1 SEHNR and CDR2 FQNEAQ come from the germline V gene (reference sequence). CDR3 size: 15 residues. CDR3 region: CASSSASGGTDTQYF. The CDR3, as DNA: TGTGCCAGCAGCTCGGCTAGCGGGGGCACAGATACGCAGTATTTT.

The gene calls are TRBV6-1 and TRBJ1-1; D might be TRBD1 (6 bases). Trimming took off 2 bases at V and 11 bases at J, with 12 bases between the two ends. The V gene's germline CDR1 is MNHNS and CDR2 SASEGT. CDR3 length equals 12 residues. CDR3 sequence: CASSELAGEAFF. CDR3 coding DNA: TGTGCCAGCAGTGAATTGGCAGGGGAGGCTTTCTTT.

The chain has TRBV5-6 and TRBJ2-5; TRBD1 might be the D (5 bases). This CDR3 is 15 amino acids long. Deletions cut 3 bases from V and 1 base from J, with 13 bases between. The V gene's germline CDR1 is SGHDT and CDR2 YYEEEE. CDR3 sequence: CASSYPVGVQETQYF. In nucleotides, the CDR3 is TGTGCCAGCAGCTACCCCGTAGGGGTCCAAGAGACCCAGTACTTC.

The CDR3 DNA sequence: TGTGCCAGCAGTTTTGGACAGGGCGCGAACACCGGGGAGCTGTTTTTT. It encodes CASSFGQGANTGELFF. The rearrangement joins TRBV6-5 to TRBJ2-2, with 8 bases identical to TRBD1. Germline CDR1 and CDR2: MNHEY and SVGAGI. V was pared by 4 bases and J by 0 bases, with 4 bases of the junction left unmatched. The CDR3 totals 16 residues.

This clone came up once. The chain links TRBV18 to TRBJ1-2; D perhaps matches TRBD1 (6 bases). Germline values: CDR1 KGHSH, CDR2 LQKENI. Trimming left V 5 bases short and J 4 bases short, with 14 bases between. This CDR3 is built from 14 residues. For the CDR3, the DNA is TGTGCCAGCTCAGGACGGACAGAACCCTATGGCTACACCTTC. It is translated as CASSGRTEPYGYTF.

The chain uses TRBV11-2 and TRBJ2-3; possibly TRBD2 for D (6 bases). V shed 5 bases and J shed 1 base, with 16 bases lying between them. The CDR3 has 16 residues. Germline CDR1 SGHAT, CDR2 FQNNGV. CDR3 in amino acids: CASSPSPGLGTDTQYF. The CDR3 DNA is TGTGCCAGCAGCCCTTCCCCGGGACTGGGCACAGATACGCAGTATTTT.

V and J are TRBV3-1 (or the pseudogene TRBV3-2) and TRBJ1-1, with D possibly being TRBD1 (6 bases). CDR3 length: 12 residues. CDR1 LGHDT and CDR2 YNNKEL come from the germline V gene (reference sequence). The V end was cut by 5 bases, the J end by 7 bases, with 11 bases between. The CDR3 reads CASSWDTYEAFF. Written as DNA, the CDR3 is TGTGCCAGCAGCTGGGACACCTATGAAGCTTTCTTT.

This clone was recorded only once. This chain uses TRBV7-2 with TRBJ2-7; D call uncertain. The CDR3 length is 13 residues. Germline V gene sequence: CDR1 SGHTA, CDR2 FQGNSA. V lost 5 bases to trimming and J lost 5 bases, with 13 bases between them. The CDR3 DNA follows: TGTGCCAGCAGCCGCATGGAGCGCAACGAGCAGTACTTC. Residues: CASSRMERNEQYF.

The chain combines TRBV5-6 with TRBJ1-1; D call uncertain. The germline V gene has CDR1 SGHDT and CDR2 YYEEEE. V lost 1 base and J lost 3, with 7 bases in between. The CDR3 has 13 residues. The CDR3 region is CASSLQAYTEAFF. The CDR3 nucleotides are TGTGCCAGCAGCTTGCAGGCGTACACTGAAGCTTTCTTT.

This clone was found once. The rearrangement joins TRBV4-1 to TRBJ2-5; perhaps TRBD1 as D (6 bases). The germline CDR1 and CDR2 sequences are MGHRA and YSYEKL. CDR3 length: 15 amino acids. Trimming left V 0 bases short and J 1 base short, with 9 bases between. This chain's CDR3 is CASSQDGTPQETQYF. The CDR3 DNA reads as TGCGCCAGCAGCCAAGATGGGACACCCCAAGAGACCCAGTACTTC.

V and J are TRBV28 and TRBJ2-7; TRBD1 aligns across 10 bases. Unmatched junction bases numbered 4, after V lost 10 bases and J lost 1 base. The CDR3 length is 13 residues. Germline values: CDR1 MDHEN, CDR2 SYDVKM. The chain's CDR3 is CAIRTGGSYEQYF. DNA of the CDR3: TGTGCCATTCGGACAGGGGGTTCCTACGAGCAGTACTTC.

This chain connects TRBV2 to TRBJ1-4; 7 bases are a match to TRBD1. This CDR3 comprises 12 residues. With V trimmed by 8 bases and J by 13 bases, 10 bases remained unmatched. Per germline, CDR1 SNHLY and CDR2 FYNNEI. DNA of the CDR3: TGTGCCAGCGCTCTCCGAGGGGACAGACTGTTTTTT. Its translation: CASALRGDRLFF.

The V gene is TRBV5-4, the J gene TRBJ2-7; TRBD2 matches at 7 bases. The CDR3 totals 15 residues. The V segment lost 4 bases and the J segment 0 bases; nucleotides outside the gene matches: 7. CDR1 is SGHNT and CDR2 is YYREEE in the germline V gene (reference sequence). The CDR3 spells CASSDSGVSSYEQYF. CDR3 nucleotides: TGTGCCAGCAGCGACAGCGGGGTGAGCTCCTACGAGCAGTACTTC.

The chain links TRBV9 to TRBJ2-1, with 9 bases matching TRBD2. Germline assignment: CDR1 SGDLS and CDR2 YYNGEE. V lost 0 bases to trimming and J lost 7 bases; unmatched junction nucleotides: 5. CDR3 length equals 15 residues. CDR3 residues: CASSVGGGAGNEQFF. Here the CDR3 DNA reads TGTGCCAGCAGCGTAGGCGGGGGGGCCGGAAATGAGCAGTTCTTC.

The chain employs TRBV5-8 and TRBJ2-1, with no clear D. There are 14 residues in the CDR3. The germline V gene encodes CDR1 SGHTS and CDR2 YDEGEE. Trimming cost V 2 bases and J 0 bases, with 6 bases left between them. The DNA of the CDR3 is TGTGCCAGCAGCTTACCCTACTCCTACAATGAGCAGTTCTTC. Amino acid sequence: CASSLPYSYNEQFF.

V usage is TRBV18 and J usage is TRBJ1-4, with D perhaps TRBD1 (5 bases). The germline V and J ends were trimmed by 6 bases and 4 bases, with 15 bases remaining between them. CDR3 size: 15 residues. CDR1 is KGHSH and CDR2 is LQKENI in the germline V gene. The CDR3 coding sequence is TGTGCCAGCTCGCGAACAGGTTACCTTAATGAAAAACTGTTTTTT. It codes for CASSRTGYLNEKLFF.

In this sample, this clone turned up once. The V and J genes are TRBV5-4 and TRBJ2-4; TRBD1 is a possible D gene (6 bases). The V end lost 3 bases, the J end lost 9 bases, and 16 bases lay between the germline ends. Germline CDR1 reads SGHNT; CDR2 reads YYREEE (reference sequence). This CDR3 spans 14 amino acids. CDR3 DNA sequence: TGTGCCAGCAGCTACACAGGGAGTACCGGCATTCAGTACTTC. Its protein is CASSYTGSTGIQYF.

The V gene is TRBV5-1, the J gene TRBJ2-4, with D tentatively TRBD2 (5 bases). V was trimmed by 4 bases and J by 9 bases, leaving 14 bases between them. This CDR3 has 13 residues. Germline assignment: CDR1 SGHRS and CDR2 YFSETQ. This CDR3 is CASSEGPSGIQYF. Written as DNA, the CDR3 is TGCGCCAGCAGCGAAGGACCCAGCGGCATTCAGTACTTC.